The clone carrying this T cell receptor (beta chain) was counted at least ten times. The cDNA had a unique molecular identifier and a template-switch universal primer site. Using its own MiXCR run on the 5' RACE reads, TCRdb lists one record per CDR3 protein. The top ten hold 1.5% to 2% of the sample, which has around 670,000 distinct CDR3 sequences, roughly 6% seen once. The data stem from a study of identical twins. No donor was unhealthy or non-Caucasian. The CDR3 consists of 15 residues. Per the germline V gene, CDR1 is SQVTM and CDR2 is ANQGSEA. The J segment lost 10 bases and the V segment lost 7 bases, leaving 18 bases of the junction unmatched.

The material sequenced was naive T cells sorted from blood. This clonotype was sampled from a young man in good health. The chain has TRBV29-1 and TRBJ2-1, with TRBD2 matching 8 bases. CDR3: CSAGGREGPRWEQFF. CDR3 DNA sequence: TGCAGCGCCGGGGGTCGGGAGGGCCCTCGATGGGAGCAGTTCTTC.